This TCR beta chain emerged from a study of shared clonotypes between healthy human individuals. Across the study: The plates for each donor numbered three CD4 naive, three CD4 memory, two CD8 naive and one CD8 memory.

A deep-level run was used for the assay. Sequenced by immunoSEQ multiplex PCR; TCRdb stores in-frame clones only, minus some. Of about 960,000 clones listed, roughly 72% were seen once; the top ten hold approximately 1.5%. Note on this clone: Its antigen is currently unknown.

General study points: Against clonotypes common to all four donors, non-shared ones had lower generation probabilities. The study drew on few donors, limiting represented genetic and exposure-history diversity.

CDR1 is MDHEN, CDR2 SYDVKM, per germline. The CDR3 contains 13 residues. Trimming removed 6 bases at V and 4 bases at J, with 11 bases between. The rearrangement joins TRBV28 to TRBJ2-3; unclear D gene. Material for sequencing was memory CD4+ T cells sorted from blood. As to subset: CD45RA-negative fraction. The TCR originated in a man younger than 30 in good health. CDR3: CASRTPLSDTQYF. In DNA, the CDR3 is TGTGCCAGCAGGACCCCCCTTTCAGATACGCAGTATTTT.